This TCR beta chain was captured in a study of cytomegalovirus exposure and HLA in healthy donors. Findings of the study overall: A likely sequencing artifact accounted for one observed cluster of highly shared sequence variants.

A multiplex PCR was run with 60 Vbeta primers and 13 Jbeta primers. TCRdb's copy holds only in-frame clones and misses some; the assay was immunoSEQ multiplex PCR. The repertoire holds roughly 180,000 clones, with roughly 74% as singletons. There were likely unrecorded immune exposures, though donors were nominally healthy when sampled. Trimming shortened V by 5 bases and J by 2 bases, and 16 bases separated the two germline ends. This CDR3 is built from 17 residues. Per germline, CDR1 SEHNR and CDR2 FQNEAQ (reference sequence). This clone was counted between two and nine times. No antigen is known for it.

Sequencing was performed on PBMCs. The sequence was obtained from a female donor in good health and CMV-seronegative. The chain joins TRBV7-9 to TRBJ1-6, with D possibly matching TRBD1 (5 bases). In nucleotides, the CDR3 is TGTGCCAGCAGCCTAGAGGGAGGGGAGGCCTATAATTCACCCCTCCACTTT. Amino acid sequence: CASSLEGGEAYNSPLHF.